What follows are 17 T cell receptor beta chains derived from one specimen sequenced in a study of beta chain features in type 1 diabetes. General study points: For Type 1 diabetes patients, all four CD4+ subsets carried TCRB CDR3s that were moderately but significantly shorter.

The sequenced template was cDNA made from the entire isolated RNA. Clones were sequenced by immunoSEQ multiplex PCR, and TCRdb holds only the in-frame ones, with some missing. Of 680,000 or so clones listed, around an eighth are singletons. Their recognized antigens are unknown. The material sequenced was naive CD4+ T cells from blood. These receptors all come from a man in his late teens or twenties with type 1 diabetes.

A few counts support this clone. This chain joins TRBV29-1 and TRBJ1-1, with TRBD1 identical over 10 bases. From germline, CDR1 is SQVTM and CDR2 ANQGSEA. With V trimmed by 7 bases and J by 0 bases, 5 bases remained unmatched. The CDR3 length is 14 residues. CDR3 DNA: TGCAGCGGCGGACAGGGGGAATTGAACACTGAAGCTTTCTTT. Protein sequence: CSGGQGELNTEAFF.

There are a few counts of this clone. The chain employs TRBV2 and TRBJ1-5; D might be TRBD1 (5 bases). CDR1 SNHLY and CDR2 FYNNEI come from the germline V gene. V dropped 3 bases and J dropped 5 bases, with 14 bases sitting between them. CDR3 length equals 15 residues. The DNA of the CDR3 is TGTGCCAGCAGTGAGGGACCCCCACGGGATCAGCCCCAGCATTTT. This encodes CASSEGPPRDQPQHF. The variable domain in full, with the rest retrieved from reference TRBV2 and TRBJ1-5, is EPEVTQTPSHQVTQMGQEVILRCVPISNHLYFYWYRQILGQKVEFLVSFYNNEISEKSEIFDDQFSVERPDGSNFTLKIRSTKLEDSAMYFCASSEGPPRDQPQHFGDGTRLSIL.

This clone has just a few counts. This chain links TRBV29-1 with TRBJ1-2, with 7 bases lining up with TRBD1. The J segment lost 8 bases and the V segment lost 3 bases, leaving 3 bases of the junction unmatched. Germline V gene data show CDR1 as SQVTM and CDR2 as ANQGSEA. The CDR3 loop spans 11 amino acids. The CDR3: CSVDAGGGYTF. As DNA, the CDR3 is TGCAGCGTTGACGCAGGGGGAGGCTACACCTTC.

This CDR3 reads CASSGTSGGQVTGELFF. The DNA of the CDR3 is TGTGCCAGCAGCGGGACTAGCGGGGGCCAGGTGACCGGGGAGCTGTTTTTT. The chain joins TRBV9 to TRBJ2-2, with 13 bases fitting TRBD2. Germline CDR1 and CDR2: SGDLS and YYNGEE. The junction had 7 bases not matched to a gene; V was cut back by 3 bases and J by 5 bases. The CDR3 has 17 residues.

This clone was seen only a few times. The chain is built from TRBV7-9 and TRBJ2-5; D remains ambiguous. The CDR3 runs to 15 residues. CDR1 and CDR2 (germline): SEHNR, FQNEAQ (reference sequence). Trimming removed 1 base from V and 0 bases from J, with 9 bases in between. The CDR3 DNA reads TGTGCCAGCAGCTTAGGTGGCTTGTACCAAGAGACCCAGTACTTC. Its translation: CASSLGGLYQETQYF. The variable domain in full, with the rest retrieved from reference TRBV7-9 and TRBJ2-5, is DTGVSQNPRHKITKRGQNVTFRCDPISEHNRLYWYRQTLGQGPEFLTYFQNEAQLEKSRLLSDRFSAERPKGSFSTLEIQRTEQGDSAMYLCASSLGGLYQETQYFGPGTRLLVL.

This chain joins TRBV30 and TRBJ1-1, with TRBD1 identical over 7 bases. Trimming took 0 bases from V and 7 from J; bases not matched to a gene: 11. Germline CDR1 GTSNPN, CDR2 SVGIG (reference sequence). This CDR3 contains 15 residues. The CDR3 reads CAWSVRDRDNGEAFF. For the CDR3, the DNA is TGTGCCTGGAGTGTAAGAGACAGGGATAACGGTGAAGCTTTCTTT.

J is TRBJ2-3 and V is TRBV2; the D gene is possibly TRBD2 (6 bases). CDR3 length: 16 residues. Germline CDR1 and CDR2: SNHLY and FYNNEI. Trimming stripped 6 bases from V and 0 bases from J, with 16 bases between. In DNA form, the CDR3 reads TGTGCCAGCAGAGGAGTTAGCGGAGGAAGCACAGATACGCAGTATTTT. It specifies CASRGVSGGSTDTQYF.

The rearrangement joins TRBV12-5 to TRBJ1-1; TRBD1 matches 7 bases. Germline V gene data show CDR1 as LGHNT and CDR2 as FRNRAP. V lost 6 bases and J lost 8; bases outside the gene matches: 6. The CDR3 contains 12 residues. The CDR3 DNA is TGTGCTAGTGGCCTCGCGGACAGGGAAGCTTTCTTT. It translates to CASGLADREAFF.

The rearrangement joins TRBV19 to TRBJ2-3, with D tentatively TRBD2 (7 bases). The CDR3 consists of 16 residues. CDR1 and CDR2 (germline): LNHDA, SQIVND (reference sequence). V lost 3 bases to trimming and J lost 0 bases, with 13 bases between them. CDR3 coding DNA: TGTGCCAGTAGTATGATCGGCGGGGGCAGCACAGATACGCAGTATTTT. This sequence encodes CASSMIGGGSTDTQYF.

The gene calls are TRBV11-3 and TRBJ2-1; D possibly uses TRBD1 or TRBD2 (5 bases each). V was pared by 1 base and J by 8 bases, with 15 bases between. The CDR3 runs to 15 residues. Germline V gene data show CDR1 as SGHNT and CDR2 as YENEEA. CDR3 sequence reads: CASSLGSSRDDEQFF. DNA of the CDR3: TGTGCCAGCAGCTTAGGCAGTAGTCGGGACGATGAGCAGTTCTTC.

A few counts support this clone. The chain uses TRBV30 and TRBJ2-2; D gene unclear. V dropped 3 bases and J dropped 7 bases, with 3 bases sitting between them. The length of the CDR3 is 10 residues. Germline V gene lookup returns CDR1 GTSNPN and CDR2 SVGIG (reference sequence). The CDR3, as DNA: TGTGCCTGGAGACACGGGGAGCTGTTTTTT. Its protein is CAWRHGELFF.

This clone was detected a few times. The chain carries TRBV10-3 and TRBJ2-3; 8 positions match TRBD1. Germline loops: CDR1 ENHRY, CDR2 SYGVKD. The CDR3 length is 16 residues. V shed 6 bases, J shed 0 bases, and the junction held 8 bases outside the gene matches. The CDR3 reads CAISYQGAPSTDTQYF. For the CDR3, the DNA is TGTGCCATCAGCTATCAGGGGGCGCCAAGCACAGATACGCAGTATTTT.

This clone showed up just a few times. This chain uses TRBV28 with TRBJ2-3; the match to TRBD2 covers 7 bases. The CDR3 totals 12 residues. Trimming removed 8 bases from V and 5 bases from J; junction bases left unmatched: 4. Germline CDR1 reads MDHEN; CDR2 reads SYDVKM. The CDR3 loop reads CASRGEGDTQYF. CDR3 DNA: TGTGCCAGCCGGGGGGAGGGAGATACGCAGTATTTT. The whole variable domain, remainder taken from reference TRBV28 and TRBJ2-3, is DVKVTQSSRYLVKRTGEKVFLECVQDMDHENMFWYRQDPGLGLRLIYFSYDVKMKEKGDIPEGYSVSREKKERFSLILESASTNQTSMYLCASRGEGDTQYFGPGTRLTVL.

A note on this clone: At one boundary the junction diverges from the germline segment, which might be a read error. The rearrangement links TRBV15 to TRBJ1-6; 8 bases match TRBD1. Per the germline V gene, CDR1 is LNHNV and CDR2 is YYDKDF (reference sequence). This CDR3 has 15 amino acids. The DNA for the CDR3 is TGTGCCACCAGCCGAGAGGACAGGGTGTATTCACCCCTCCACTTT. Protein sequence: CATSREDRVYSPLHF.

V gene TRBV9 combines with J gene TRBJ1-2, with D possibly being TRBD1 (5 bases). Trimming removed 0 bases from V and 2 bases from J, with 5 bases in between. The V gene's germline CDR1 is SGDLS and CDR2 YYNGEE. The CDR3 has 13 residues. The CDR3 is CASSVDRNYGYTF. CDR3 DNA: TGTGCCAGCAGCGTAGACAGGAACTATGGCTACACCTTC.

This clone appeared once. The chain is built from TRBV5-4 and TRBJ2-4; no definite D call. This CDR3 has 13 residues. Germline V gene sequence: CDR1 SGHNT, CDR2 YYREEE (reference sequence). V was shortened by 0 bases and J by 5 bases, with 6 bases between the two germline ends. CDR3 coding DNA: TGTGCCAGCAGCTTGGCGGTAGAAAACATTCAGTACTTC. Amino acids: CASSLAVENIQYF.

This clone was counted a few times. The chain uses TRBV6-4 and TRBJ2-3; 9 positions agree with TRBD2. J lost 3 bases, V lost 2 bases, and 3 bases had no gene match. CDR1 is MRHNA and CDR2 is SNTAGT in the germline V gene. The CDR3 has 15 amino acids. CDR3 amino acids: CASSDMGLATDTQYF. For the CDR3, the DNA is TGTGCCAGCAGTGACATGGGACTAGCAACAGATACGCAGTATTTT.